The next 20 T cell receptor beta chains were all read from a single sample in a study of blood T cell repertoires in COVID-19. TCRdb's copy holds only in-frame clones and misses some; the assay was immunoSEQ multiplex PCR. The repertoire holds 65,000 to 95,000 clones, with approximately 80% as singletons. The source material was peripheral blood. Receptors were obtained from a woman in her fifties or sixties with acute or convalescent COVID-19.

The V gene is TRBV18, the J gene TRBJ2-7; TRBD2 aligns across 14 bases. V was clipped by 3 bases and J by 3 bases; unmatched bases: 4. This CDR3 has 16 residues. Germline CDR1 KGHSH, CDR2 LQKENI. CDR3 amino acids: CASSPGLAGEFYEQYF. DNA of the CDR3: TGTGCCAGCTCACCGGGACTAGCGGGAGAGTTCTACGAGCAGTACTTC.

The rearrangement joins TRBV2 to TRBJ2-5; 8 bases are a match to TRBD1. J lost 7 bases, V lost 8 bases, and 9 bases had no gene match. The germline gives CDR1 SNHLY, CDR2 FYNNEI. CDR3 length equals 13 residues. The CDR3 loop is CASRDRTTGTQYF. The CDR3 nucleotides are TGTGCCAGCCGGGACAGGACTACGGGGACCCAGTACTTC.

The table lists this clone with a few counts. V gene TRBV7-9 combines with J gene TRBJ1-1, with a weak D call TRBD1 (5 bases). The CDR3 covers 17 residues. Germline V gene sequence: CDR1 SEHNR, CDR2 FQNEAQ (reference sequence). V was shortened by 6 bases and J by 3 bases, with 23 bases between the two germline ends. This CDR3 is CASSPSGWKAGYTEAFF. In DNA form, the CDR3 reads TGTGCCAGCAGTCCCTCAGGGTGGAAGGCGGGGTACACTGAAGCTTTCTTT.

This clone was recorded a few times. Here the CDR3 DNA reads TGTGCCAGAAGCTTGGATGACAAACAGCCCCAGCATTTT. It is translated as CARSLDDKQPQHF. The chain recombines TRBV5-3 with TRBJ1-5; D is ambiguous. TRBV5-3 is filed as an ORF, its function uncertain. V lost 0 bases to trimming and J lost 7 bases, with 8 bases between them. The CDR3 extends over 13 amino acids.

The chain joins TRBV6-5 to TRBJ2-5, with 8 bases that match TRBD1. Unmatched junction bases numbered 8, after V lost 2 bases and J lost 3 bases. CDR3 length: 16 amino acids. From germline, CDR1 is MNHEY and CDR2 SVGAGI. This CDR3 reads CASSYPGQGGKETQYF. The DNA for the CDR3 is TGTGCCAGCAGTTACCCCGGACAGGGTGGGAAAGAGACCCAGTACTTC.

V is TRBV6-5 and J is TRBJ1-5; 11 bases fit TRBD1. V was clipped by 5 bases and J by 5 bases; unmatched bases: 5. The CDR3 has 15 amino acids. The germline CDR1 and CDR2 sequences are MNHEY and SVGAGI. The CDR3 reads CASSRGTGGDQPQHF. CDR3 in DNA: TGTGCCAGCAGTAGGGGGACAGGGGGAGATCAGCCCCAGCATTTT.

The V gene is TRBV6-5, the J gene TRBJ2-1, with a possible D match to TRBD2 (5 bases). This CDR3 is built from 12 residues. In germline, CDR1 is MNHEY, CDR2 SVGAGI. V lost 6 bases and J lost 5, with 8 bases in between. CDR3: CASRGANNEQFF. CDR3 DNA sequence: TGTGCCAGCAGGGGAGCGAACAATGAGCAGTTCTTC.

This chain connects TRBV7-2 to TRBJ2-2, with no clear D. V lost 4 bases to trimming and J lost 1 base, with 4 bases between them. CDR3 length equals 13 residues. The V gene's germline CDR1 is SGHTA and CDR2 FQGNSA. The CDR3 loop reads CASSSKNTGELFF. The DNA for the CDR3 is TGTGCCAGCAGCTCCAAGAACACCGGGGAGCTGTTTTTT.

The chain employs TRBV7-6 and TRBJ1-1, with 7 positions matching TRBD1. Germline assignment: CDR1 SGHVS and CDR2 FNYEAQ. The J segment lost 3 bases and the V segment lost 3 bases, leaving 1 base of the junction unmatched. The CDR3 totals 13 residues. The CDR3 region is CASSFDRDTEAFF. The CDR3 region has the DNA TGTGCCAGCAGCTTCGACAGGGACACTGAAGCTTTCTTT.

V is TRBV3-1 (or the pseudogene TRBV3-2) and J is TRBJ2-3; D remains unclear. The V gene lost 1 base and the J gene lost 0 bases, with 17 bases spanning the gap. Germline CDR1 and CDR2: LGHDT and YNNKEL (reference sequence). The CDR3 totals 18 residues. The CDR3 loop is CASSQALFRGRSTDTQYF. For the CDR3, the DNA is TGTGCCAGCAGCCAAGCCCTTTTTCGCGGTCGAAGCACAGATACGCAGTATTTT.

CDR3 sequence: CASSSQGSGGIYNEQFF. In DNA form, the CDR3 reads TGCGCCAGCAGCTCACAGGGGAGCGGGGGAATCTACAATGAGCAGTTCTTC. The gene calls are TRBV5-1 and TRBJ2-1; TRBD2 is a possible D gene (8 bases). V was shortened by 3 bases and J by 3 bases, with 19 bases between the two germline ends. The germline gives CDR1 SGHRS, CDR2 YFSETQ. CDR3 length equals 17 residues.

The rearrangement uses TRBV4-1 and TRBJ2-2; tentative D call: TRBD1 (5 bases). V lost 2 bases, J lost 6 bases, and 7 bases lay in between. The CDR3 is made up of 13 amino acids. Germline CDR1 is MGHRA and CDR2 is YSYEKL. This CDR3 is CASSQQGPGELFF. Here the CDR3 DNA reads TGCGCCAGCAGCCAACAGGGCCCCGGGGAGCTGTTTTTT.

The chain recombines TRBV7-2 with TRBJ2-1; 10 nucleotides align to TRBD1. The CDR3 is made up of 16 amino acids. V shed 7 bases and J 7 bases; nucleotides not matched to a gene: 13. Looked up from germline, CDR1 is SGHTA and CDR2 is FQGNSA. Here the CDR3 DNA reads TGTGCCAGCAAATTCCCTTTGGACAGGGGGTATAATGAGCAGTTCTTC. It translates to CASKFPLDRGYNEQFF.

This clone was observed a handful of times. The V call is TRBV5-5, the J call TRBJ2-7; 9 positions agree with TRBD1. This CDR3 contains 15 residues. CDR1 and CDR2 (germline): SGHKS, YYEKEE (reference sequence). J lost 4 bases, V lost 3 bases, and 8 bases had no gene match. DNA of the CDR3: TGTGCCAGCAGCTCGCCGGGACAGGGAACTTACGAGCAGTACTTC. It specifies CASSSPGQGTYEQYF.

The chain uses TRBV5-6 and TRBJ2-1; possibly TRBD1 for D (6 bases). V lost 4 bases and J lost 4, with 15 bases in between. The CDR3 consists of 15 residues. Germline values: CDR1 SGHDT, CDR2 YYEEEE. The chain's CDR3 is CASSQGLTRYNEQFF. DNA for the CDR3: TGTGCCAGCAGCCAGGGGTTGACTCGATACAATGAGCAGTTCTTC.

The chain has TRBV25-1 and TRBJ1-5, with TRBD1 identical over 7 bases. The germline V gene encodes CDR1 MGHDK and CDR2 SYGVNS. This CDR3 has 16 residues. The ends lost 6 bases at V and 3 bases at J; junction bases unmatched: 11. The CDR3 reads CASSSTRDRYNQPQHF. The CDR3 coding sequence is TGTGCCAGCAGCTCGACTCGGGACAGATACAATCAGCCCCAGCATTTT.

V usage is TRBV6-2 or TRBV6-3 and J usage is TRBJ1-5; D is ambiguous. Trimming removed 2 bases from V and 6 bases from J, with 11 bases in between. The CDR3 sequence is 14 residues long. From germline, CDR1 is MNHEY and CDR2 SVGEGT. The CDR3, as DNA: TGTGCCAGCAGTTACGATTCGGGGTTTCAGCCCCAGCATTTT. It translates to CASSYDSGFQPQHF.

DNA of the CDR3: TGCGCCAGCAGCTTCCGGACTAGCGGGTTCGGGGAGCTGTTTTTT. Its translation: CASSFRTSGFGELFF. V and J are TRBV5-1 and TRBJ2-2; 11 bases agree with TRBD2. V shed 2 bases, J shed 7 bases, and the junction held 4 bases outside the gene matches. This CDR3 spans 15 amino acids. Per the germline V gene, CDR1 is SGHRS and CDR2 is YFSETQ. Full variable domain (remainder filled in from reference TRBV5-1 and TRBJ2-2): KAGVTQTPRYLIKTRGQQVTLSCSPISGHRSVSWYQQTPGQGLQFLFEYFSETQRNKGNFPGRFSGRQFSNSRSEMNVSTLELGDSALYLCASSFRTSGFGELFFGEGSRLTVL.

The V and J genes are TRBV19 and TRBJ2-1; 12 bases line up with TRBD2. The CDR3 is 15 amino acids. Trimming cost V 9 bases and J 5 bases; bases outside gene matches: 8. Per the germline V gene, CDR1 is LNHDA and CDR2 is SQIVND (reference sequence). In DNA form, the CDR3 reads TGTGCCAGCTCAATTAGGACTAGCGGGAACAATGAGCAGTTCTTC. It is translated as CASSIRTSGNNEQFF.

CDR3 in DNA: TGCGCCAGCAGCCAAGGCCCACGGGGGGGCCAATCAGATACGCAGTATTTT. Protein product: CASSQGPRGGQSDTQYF. This chain uses TRBV4-1 with TRBJ2-3; TRBD2 agrees at 8 bases. The V and J ends lost 1 base and 4 bases, in that order; junction bases with no gene match: 10. Germline V lookup: CDR1 MGHRA, CDR2 YSYEKL. The CDR3 totals 17 residues.